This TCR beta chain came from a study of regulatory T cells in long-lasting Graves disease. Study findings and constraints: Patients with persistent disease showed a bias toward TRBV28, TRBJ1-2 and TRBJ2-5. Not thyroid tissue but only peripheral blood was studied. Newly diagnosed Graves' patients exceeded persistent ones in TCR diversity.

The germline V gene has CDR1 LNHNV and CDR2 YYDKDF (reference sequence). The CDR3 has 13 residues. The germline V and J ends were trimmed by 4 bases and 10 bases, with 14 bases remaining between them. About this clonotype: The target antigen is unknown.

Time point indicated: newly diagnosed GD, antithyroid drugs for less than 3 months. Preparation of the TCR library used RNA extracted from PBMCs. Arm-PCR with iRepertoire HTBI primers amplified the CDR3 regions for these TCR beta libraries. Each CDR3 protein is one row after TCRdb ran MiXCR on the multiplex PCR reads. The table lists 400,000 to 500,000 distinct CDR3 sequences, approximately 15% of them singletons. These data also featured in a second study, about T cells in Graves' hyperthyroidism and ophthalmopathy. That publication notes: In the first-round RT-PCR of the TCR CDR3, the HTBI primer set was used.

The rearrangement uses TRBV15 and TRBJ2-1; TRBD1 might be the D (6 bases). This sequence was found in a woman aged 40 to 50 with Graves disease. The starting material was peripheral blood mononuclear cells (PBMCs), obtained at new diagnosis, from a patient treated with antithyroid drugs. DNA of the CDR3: TGTGCCACCAGCATATTTGGGGGCGAAGAGCAGTTCTTC. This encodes CATSIFGGEEQFF.